One sample yielded the 3 T cell receptor beta chains listed below, sequenced in a study of blood T cells in healthy people across ages. Next came a second PCR, run for about 6 to 12 cycles, which used a sample-barcoded 5' primer along with a J-beta primer mix. TCRdb re-analysed the 5' RACE reads in MiXCR, keeping a single row per CDR3 protein. The profile shows approximately 800,000 distinct CDR3 sequences, 35% to 50% of them singletons. The sample taken for sequencing was blood. The receptors were sampled from an elderly man in good health.

The sample holds many counts of this clonotype. The genes are TRBV12-3 or TRBV12-4 and TRBJ2-7; 13 bases align to TRBD2. The V segment lost 2 bases and the J segment 3 bases; nucleotides outside the gene matches: 1. The CDR3 length is 15 residues. Here the CDR3 DNA reads TGTGCCAGCAGTTTAAGACTAGCGGGAGGCTACGAGCAGTACTTC. Amino acid sequence: CASSLRLAGGYEQYF.

This clonotype was seen a handful of times. The chain joins TRBV21-1 to TRBJ2-1. TRBV21-1 is a known pseudogene. The CDR3 is 15 residues long. The CDR3 bases are TGTGCCAGCAGCAAAGTCGGACCCCGCTCCAATGAGCAGTTCTTC. Translation gives CASSKVGPRSNEQFF.

This chain uses TRBV12-3 or TRBV12-4 with TRBJ2-6; the D is unclear. CDR3 length: 17 amino acids. V shed 1 base and J shed 0 bases, with 10 bases lying between them. The CDR3 nucleotides read TGTGCCAGCAGTTTAGGGAAAGGGTACTCTGGGGCCAACGTCCTGACTTTC. As protein: CASSLGKGYSGANVLTF.